This T cell receptor beta chain was retrieved from a study of T cells in localized non-small cell lung cancer. General study findings and limits: It was uninvolved adjacent lung that showed the highest T cell clonality, exceeding tumor. It remains possible that heterogeneity exists, since only one tumor region was sequenced. Adjacent lung had a median roughly 50 of the 100 largest tumor clones. A denser population of T cells in blood accompanied longer overall survival.

CDR1 MGHDK and CDR2 SYGVNS come from the germline V gene. V lost 2 bases and J lost 2, with 12 bases in between. The length of the CDR3 is 15 residues. Clones were read by immunoSEQ multiplex PCR, and TCRdb kept only the in-frame ones, dropping some. The profile shows tens of thousands of clones, over 75% of them singletons. Regarding this clone: The antigen is unknown.

This clonotype was obtained from a male donor at least 60 years old with stage III lung adenocarcinoma. Specimen: peripheral blood, collected before any cancer treatment. This chain uses TRBV25-1 with TRBJ1-2, with no clear D. CDR3 residues: CASSEGRVINYGYTF. In DNA, the CDR3 is TGTGCCAGCAGTGAAGGAAGGGTCATAAACTATGGCTACACCTTC.